Presented here are 20 T cell receptor beta chains from one specimen sequenced in a study of siplizumab effects on memory and regulatory T cells. Assay used: immunoSEQ multiplex PCR; TCRdb lists only in-frame clones, some missing. The sample lists 60,000 to 70,000 clones, approximately 89% occurring once. The specimen was Tregs sorted from blood. Receptors originate from a human donor in good health.

The V gene is TRBV30, the J gene TRBJ2-2; 7 bases are shared with TRBD2. The CDR3 length is 16 residues. The germline CDR1 and CDR2 sequences are GTSNPN and SVGIG (reference sequence). V was clipped by 0 bases and J by 4 bases; unmatched bases: 8. This chain's CDR3 is CAWSVAGIVSTGELFF. The CDR3 DNA sequence: TGTGCCTGGAGTGTAGCGGGGATCGTTAGCACCGGGGAGCTGTTTTTT.

The gene calls are TRBV6-1 and TRBJ1-5; 9 bases map to TRBD1. The V and J ends lost 4 bases and 4 bases, in that order; junction bases with no gene match: 2. The CDR3 has 14 residues. CDR1 and CDR2 from the germline V gene are MNHNS and SASEGT. For the CDR3, the DNA is TGTGCCAGCAGTGTGGACAGGGGAAATCAGCCCCAGCATTTT. Amino acid sequence: CASSVDRGNQPQHF.

The sample holds a few counts of this clone. The J gene is TRBJ1-2, the V gene TRBV10-3, with 7 bases matching TRBD1. Germline CDR1 is ENHRY and CDR2 is SYGVKD. This CDR3 has 14 residues. After removal of 6 bases from V and 0 bases from J, the junction contained 4 bases not matched to a gene. CDR3 in DNA: TGTGCCATCAGGGGGACAGACCCTAACTATGGCTACACCTTC. This sequence encodes CAIRGTDPNYGYTF.

The rearrangement links TRBV20-1 to TRBJ2-7; D is unclear. Germline V gene data show CDR1 as DFQATT and CDR2 as SNEGSKA (reference sequence). V dropped 3 bases and J dropped 7 bases, with 10 bases sitting between them. This CDR3 spans 11 amino acids. The CDR3 region has the DNA TGCAGTGCTAGGATCGGGTTTGAGCAGTACTTC. It specifies CSARIGFEQYF.

V is TRBV7-9 and J is TRBJ2-5; D is possibly TRBD2 (6 bases). This CDR3 has 14 residues. Trimming took off 0 bases at V and 5 bases at J, with 10 bases between the two ends. Germline CDR1 and CDR2: SEHNR and FQNEAQ (reference sequence). The DNA of the CDR3 is TGTGCCAGCAGCTTAGCGGGAGGAGTGGAGACCCAGTACTTC. Its protein is CASSLAGGVETQYF.

Points on this clone: The junction and the germline gene differ at one end; a read error may be behind it. The chain carries TRBV27 and TRBJ2-7; D unclear. CDR1 is MNHEY, CDR2 SMNVEV, per germline (reference sequence). This CDR3 contains 13 residues. CDR3 sequence: CASSLHTASLRHF. DNA of the CDR3: TGTGCCAGCAGTTTACATACAGCTTCCTTGCGGCACTTC.

The rearrangement uses TRBV5-1 and TRBJ2-1; maybe TRBD2 (5 bases). The CDR3 contains 16 residues. Trimming cost V 4 bases and J 0 bases, with 14 bases left between them. Germline V gives CDR1 SGHRS, CDR2 YFSETQ. The CDR3 sequence is CASSREAVFSYNEQFF. The CDR3 region has the DNA TGCGCCAGCAGCCGTGAAGCGGTCTTCTCCTACAATGAGCAGTTCTTC.

The rearrangement uses TRBV5-6 and TRBJ2-6, with D uncertain. This CDR3 has 15 amino acids. The ends were cut back, 4 bases at V and 0 bases at J, with 8 bases in the middle. CDR1 and CDR2 from the germline V gene are SGHDT and YYEEEE. The CDR3 protein is CASSRTFSGANVLTF. CDR3 bases: TGTGCCAGCAGCCGAACCTTCTCTGGGGCCAACGTCCTGACTTTC.

V gene TRBV5-5 combines with J gene TRBJ2-3; 8 bases line up with TRBD1. Germline V lookup: CDR1 SGHKS, CDR2 YYEKEE (reference sequence). V trimming: 1 base; J trimming: 2 bases; junction bases outside the gene matches: 6. This CDR3 is 16 amino acids long. The DNA of the CDR3 is TGTGCCAGCAGCTTGCGGACAGGGAGGTACACAGATACGCAGTATTTT. Protein product: CASSLRTGRYTDTQYF.

The genes are TRBV28 and TRBJ1-1; D remains unclear. V dropped 6 bases and J dropped 1 base, with 12 bases sitting between them. There are 14 residues in the CDR3. CDR1 MDHEN and CDR2 SYDVKM come from the germline V gene. The CDR3 sequence: CASSPPGTNTEAFF. The CDR3 nucleotides are TGTGCCAGCAGCCCCCCAGGCACGAACACTGAAGCTTTCTTT.

This chain uses TRBV15 with TRBJ2-3, with D perhaps matching TRBD1 (5 bases). Germline lookup yields CDR1 LNHNV and CDR2 YYDKDF (reference sequence). The CDR3 spans 17 residues. V was cut by 0 bases and J by 3 bases, with 16 bases left in between. CDR3 in amino acids: CATSRELQGRGTDTQYF. The CDR3 bases are TGTGCCACCAGCAGAGAGCTCCAGGGTCGAGGAACAGATACGCAGTATTTT. Combining the CDR3 with reference TRBV15 and TRBJ2-3 gives the whole variable domain DAMVIQNPRYQVTQFGKPVTLSCSQTLNHNVMYWYQQKSSQAPKLLFHYYDKDFNNEADTPDNFQSRRPNTSFCFLDIRSPGLGDTAMYLCATSRELQGRGTDTQYFGPGTRLTVL.

The chain recombines TRBV19 with TRBJ1-5, with D tentatively TRBD1 (6 bases). Trimming stripped 8 bases from V and 3 bases from J, with 20 bases between. Germline V gene sequence: CDR1 LNHDA, CDR2 SQIVND (reference sequence). CDR3 size: 16 residues. CDR3 in DNA: TGTGCCAGTTCCCATGCCCTCACAGGGAACAATCAGCCCCAGCATTTT. Translation gives CASSHALTGNNQPQHF.

The rearrangement joins TRBV7-9 to TRBJ2-7; D is possibly TRBD1 or TRBD2 (5 bases each). Germline V gene lookup returns CDR1 SEHNR and CDR2 FQNEAQ (reference sequence). This CDR3 comprises 16 residues. V dropped 1 base and J dropped 0 bases, with 13 bases sitting between them. For the CDR3, the DNA is TGTGCCAGCAGCTTAGTGGGACGAATTAGCTCCTACGAGCAGTACTTC. Amino acids: CASSLVGRISSYEQYF.

The V gene is TRBV5-4, the J gene TRBJ2-3; 8 positions match TRBD1. The trim removed 4 bases at V and 5 bases at J, leaving 6 bases unmatched. CDR1 and CDR2 (germline): SGHNT, YYREEE (reference sequence). CDR3 length: 14 amino acids. The CDR3 coding sequence is TGTGCCAGCAGCGTATCAGGGGGCGAAGATACGCAGTATTTT. Amino acids: CASSVSGGEDTQYF.

Only one count was recorded for this clone. The chain joins TRBV27 to TRBJ2-7; TRBD1 matches 8 bases. This CDR3 spans 17 amino acids. With 5 bases clipped from V and 3 bases from J, the junction kept 15 bases outside the gene matches. Germline V lookup: CDR1 MNHEY, CDR2 SMNVEV (reference sequence). The DNA of the CDR3 is TGTGCCAGCAGTCCTATATGGACAGGGAGAGGGTACTACGAGCAGTACTTC. Translation gives CASSPIWTGRGYYEQYF.

This chain links TRBV28 with TRBJ2-2; a weak D match, TRBD2 (7 bases). This CDR3 has 17 amino acids. V was trimmed by 6 bases and J by 0 bases, leaving 17 bases between them. The germline CDR1 and CDR2 sequences are MDHEN and SYDVKM. As DNA, the CDR3 is TGTGCCAGCAGCGGGCATCGGGGGGCCGCGAACACCGGGGAGCTGTTTTTT. This translates into CASSGHRGAANTGELFF.

The gene calls are TRBV19 and TRBJ1-2; D gene ambiguous. CDR1 and CDR2 (germline): LNHDA, SQIVND (reference sequence). Trimming removed 4 bases at V and 1 base at J, with 13 bases between. This CDR3 region has 15 residues. CDR3: CASSRVLGGNYGYTF. The CDR3 DNA reads TGTGCCAGTAGTAGAGTTCTTGGCGGTAACTATGGCTACACCTTC.

This chain connects TRBV30 to TRBJ2-7; tentative D call: TRBD2 (6 bases). The CDR3 extends over 12 amino acids. The V end was cut by 4 bases, the J end by 3 bases, with 10 bases between. Germline V CDR1 and CDR2: GTSNPN, SVGIG (reference sequence). The CDR3 is CAWNSGDYEQYF. CDR3 sequence (DNA): TGTGCCTGGAACTCGGGGGACTACGAGCAGTACTTC.

The rearrangement joins TRBV9 to TRBJ2-1; the match to TRBD1 covers 10 bases. CDR1 and CDR2 (germline): SGDLS, YYNGEE. Losses at the gene ends were 3 bases for V and 6 bases for J; bases not matched to a gene: 6. This CDR3 has 15 amino acids. CDR3 protein: CASSAGTGVINEQFF. The CDR3 nucleotides are TGTGCCAGCAGCGCCGGGACAGGGGTAATCAATGAGCAGTTCTTC.

The rearrangement joins TRBV2 to TRBJ1-2, with TRBD1 matching over 11 bases. With 6 bases clipped from V and 9 bases from J, the junction kept 3 bases outside the gene matches. Germline V CDR1 and CDR2: SNHLY, FYNNEI. The CDR3 is 12 residues long. In DNA, the CDR3 is TGTGCCAGCAGCCGGACAGGGGGCAGCTACACCTTC. Translating it yields CASSRTGGSYTF. Combining the CDR3 with reference TRBV2 and TRBJ1-2 gives the whole variable domain EPEVTQTPSHQVTQMGQEVILRCVPISNHLYFYWYRQILGQKVEFLVSFYNNEISEKSEIFDDQFSVERPDGSNFTLKIRSTKLEDSAMYFCASSRTGGSYTFGSGTRLTVV.